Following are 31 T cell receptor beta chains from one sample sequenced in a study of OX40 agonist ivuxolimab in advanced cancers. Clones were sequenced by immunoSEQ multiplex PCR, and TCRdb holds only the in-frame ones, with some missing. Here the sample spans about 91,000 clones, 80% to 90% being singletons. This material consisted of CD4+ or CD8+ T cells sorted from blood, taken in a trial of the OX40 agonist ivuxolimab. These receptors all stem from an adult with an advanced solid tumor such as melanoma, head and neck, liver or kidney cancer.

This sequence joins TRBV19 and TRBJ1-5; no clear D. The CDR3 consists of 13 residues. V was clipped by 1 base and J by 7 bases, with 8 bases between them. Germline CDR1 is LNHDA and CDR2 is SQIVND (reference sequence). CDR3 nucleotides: TGTGCCAGTAGTATAGGGCTACGGCAGCCCCAGCATTTT. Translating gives CASSIGLRQPQHF.

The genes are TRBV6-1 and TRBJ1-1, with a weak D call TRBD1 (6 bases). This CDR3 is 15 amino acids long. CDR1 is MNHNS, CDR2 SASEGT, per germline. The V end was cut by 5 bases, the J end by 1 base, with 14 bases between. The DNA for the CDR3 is TGTGCCAGCAGTTCCTGGACAGTGACGAACACTGAAGCTTTCTTT. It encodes CASSSWTVTNTEAFF.

Here the CDR3 reads CAISEDRGSEKLFF. In nucleotides, the CDR3 is TGTGCCATCAGTGAGGACAGGGGATCTGAAAAACTGTTTTTT. The V gene is TRBV10-3, the J gene TRBJ1-4; the match to TRBD1 covers 8 bases. Germline V gene sequence: CDR1 ENHRY, CDR2 SYGVKD. V was clipped by 2 bases and J by 7 bases; unmatched bases: 3. The CDR3 has 14 amino acids.

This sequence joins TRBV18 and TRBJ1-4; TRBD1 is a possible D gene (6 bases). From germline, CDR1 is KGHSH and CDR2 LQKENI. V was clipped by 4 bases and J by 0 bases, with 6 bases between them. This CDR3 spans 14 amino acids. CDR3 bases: TGTGCCAGCTCACAGGGGGCAACTAATGAAAAACTGTTTTTT. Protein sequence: CASSQGATNEKLFF. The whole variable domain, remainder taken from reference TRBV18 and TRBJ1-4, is NAGVMQNPRHLVRRRGQEARLRCSPMKGHSHVYWYRQLPEEGLKFMVYLQKENIIDESGMPKERFSAEFPKEGPSILRIQQVVRGDSAAYFCASSQGATNEKLFFGSGTQLSVL.

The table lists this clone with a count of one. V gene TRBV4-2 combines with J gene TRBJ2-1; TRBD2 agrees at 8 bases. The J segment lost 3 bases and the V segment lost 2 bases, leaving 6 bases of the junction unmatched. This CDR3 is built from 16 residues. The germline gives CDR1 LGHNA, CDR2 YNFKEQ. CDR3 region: CASSQTTSGFYNEQFF. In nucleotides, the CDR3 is TGTGCCAGCAGCCAAACTACTAGCGGTTTCTACAATGAGCAGTTCTTC.

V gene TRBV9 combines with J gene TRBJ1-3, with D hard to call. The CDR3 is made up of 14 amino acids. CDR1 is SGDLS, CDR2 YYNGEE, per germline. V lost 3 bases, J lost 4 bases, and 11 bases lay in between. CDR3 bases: TGTGCCAGCAGCGCCGCCCGGTCCGGAAACACCATATATTTT. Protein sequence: CASSAARSGNTIYF.

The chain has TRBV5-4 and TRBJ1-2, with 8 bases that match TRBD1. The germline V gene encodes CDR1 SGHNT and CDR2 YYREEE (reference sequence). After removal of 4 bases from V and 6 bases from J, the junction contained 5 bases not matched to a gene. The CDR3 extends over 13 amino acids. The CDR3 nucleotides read TGTGCCAGCAGCCCGACAGGGGCCCATGGCTACACCTTC. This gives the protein CASSPTGAHGYTF.

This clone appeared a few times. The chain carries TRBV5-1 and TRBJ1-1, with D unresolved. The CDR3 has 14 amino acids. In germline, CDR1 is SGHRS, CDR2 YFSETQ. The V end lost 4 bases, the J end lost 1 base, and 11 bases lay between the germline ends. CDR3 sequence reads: CASSPQTANTEAFF. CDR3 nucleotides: TGCGCCAGCAGCCCTCAGACGGCGAACACTGAAGCTTTCTTT.

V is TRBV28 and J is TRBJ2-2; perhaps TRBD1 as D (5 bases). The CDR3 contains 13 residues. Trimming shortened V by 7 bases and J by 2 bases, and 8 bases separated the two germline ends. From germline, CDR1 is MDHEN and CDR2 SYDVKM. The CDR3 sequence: CASMTENTGELFF. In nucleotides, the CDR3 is TGTGCCAGCATGACAGAAAACACCGGGGAGCTGTTTTTT. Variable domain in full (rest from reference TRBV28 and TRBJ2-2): DVKVTQSSRYLVKRTGEKVFLECVQDMDHENMFWYRQDPGLGLRLIYFSYDVKMKEKGDIPEGYSVSREKKERFSLILESASTNQTSMYLCASMTENTGELFFGEGSRLTVL.

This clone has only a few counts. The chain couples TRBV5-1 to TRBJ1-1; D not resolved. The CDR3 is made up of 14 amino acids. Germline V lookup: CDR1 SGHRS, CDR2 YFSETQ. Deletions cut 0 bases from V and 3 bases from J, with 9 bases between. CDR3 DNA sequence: TGCGCCAGCAGCTTGGTAGGGATCGACACTGAAGCTTTCTTT. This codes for CASSLVGIDTEAFF.

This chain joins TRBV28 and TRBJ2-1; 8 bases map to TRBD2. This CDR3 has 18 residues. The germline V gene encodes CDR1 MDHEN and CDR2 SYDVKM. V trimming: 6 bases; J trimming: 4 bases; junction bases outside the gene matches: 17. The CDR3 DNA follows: TGTGCCAGCAGCACTACTAGCGGCAGAATGGCGGGGTACAATGAGCAGTTCTTC. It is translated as CASSTTSGRMAGYNEQFF.

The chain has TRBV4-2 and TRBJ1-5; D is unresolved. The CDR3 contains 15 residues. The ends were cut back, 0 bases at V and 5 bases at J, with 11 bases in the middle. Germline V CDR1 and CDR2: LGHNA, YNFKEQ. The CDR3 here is CASSQDRTFDQPQHF. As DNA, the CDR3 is TGTGCCAGCAGCCAAGATCGGACTTTCGATCAGCCCCAGCATTTT.

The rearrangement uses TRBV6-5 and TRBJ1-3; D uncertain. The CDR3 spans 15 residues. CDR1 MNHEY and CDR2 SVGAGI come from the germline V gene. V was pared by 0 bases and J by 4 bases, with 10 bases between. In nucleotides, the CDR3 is TGTGCCAGCAGTTACTCGAAAGGGAGGGGAAACACCATATATTTT. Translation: CASSYSKGRGNTIYF.

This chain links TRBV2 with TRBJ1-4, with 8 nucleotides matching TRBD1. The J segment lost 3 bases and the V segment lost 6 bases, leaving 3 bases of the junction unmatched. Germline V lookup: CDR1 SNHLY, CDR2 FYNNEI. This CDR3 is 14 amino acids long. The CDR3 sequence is CASSLQGANEKLFF. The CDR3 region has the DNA TGTGCCAGCAGCCTACAGGGGGCTAATGAAAAACTGTTTTTT.

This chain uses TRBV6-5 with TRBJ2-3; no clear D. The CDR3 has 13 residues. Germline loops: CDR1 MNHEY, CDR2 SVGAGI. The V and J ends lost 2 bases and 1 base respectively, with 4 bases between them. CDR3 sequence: CASSYQRTDTQYF. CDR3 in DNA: TGTGCCAGCAGTTACCAACGCACAGATACGCAGTATTTT.

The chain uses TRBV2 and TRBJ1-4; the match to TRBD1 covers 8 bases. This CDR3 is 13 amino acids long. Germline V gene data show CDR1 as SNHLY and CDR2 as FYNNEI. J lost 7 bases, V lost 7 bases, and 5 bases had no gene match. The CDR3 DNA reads TGTGCCAGCACCGGACAGGGAGGTGAAAAACTGTTTTTT. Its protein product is CASTGQGGEKLFF.

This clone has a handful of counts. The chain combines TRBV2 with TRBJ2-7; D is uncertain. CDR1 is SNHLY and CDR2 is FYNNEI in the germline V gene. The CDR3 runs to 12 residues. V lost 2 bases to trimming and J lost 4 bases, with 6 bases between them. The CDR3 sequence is CASSEFGYEQYF. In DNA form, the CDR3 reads TGTGCCAGCAGTGAATTTGGGTACGAGCAGTACTTC.

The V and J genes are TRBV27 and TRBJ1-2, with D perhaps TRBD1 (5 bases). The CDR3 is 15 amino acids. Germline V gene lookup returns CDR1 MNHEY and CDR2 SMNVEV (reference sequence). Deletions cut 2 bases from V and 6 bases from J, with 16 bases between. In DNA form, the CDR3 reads TGTGCCAGCAGTTTAAAACGACAGCCTGTTGATGGCTACACCTTC. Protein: CASSLKRQPVDGYTF.

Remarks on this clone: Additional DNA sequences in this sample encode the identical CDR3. The CDR3 loop reads CASSLSGSSYNEQFF. The DNA of the CDR3 is TGTGCCAGCAGTTTATCAGGGAGCTCCTACAATGAGCAGTTCTTC. The chain has TRBV28 and TRBJ2-1; D assignment may be TRBD1 or TRBD2 (5 bases each). This CDR3 contains 15 residues. The V gene lost 1 base and the J gene lost 0 bases, with 7 bases spanning the gap. From germline, CDR1 is MDHEN and CDR2 SYDVKM.

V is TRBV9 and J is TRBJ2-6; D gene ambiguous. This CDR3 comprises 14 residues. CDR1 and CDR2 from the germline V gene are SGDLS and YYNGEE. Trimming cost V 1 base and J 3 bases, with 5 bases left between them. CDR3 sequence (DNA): TGTGCCAGCAGCGTATTCCTTGGGGCCAACGTCCTGACTTTC. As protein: CASSVFLGANVLTF.

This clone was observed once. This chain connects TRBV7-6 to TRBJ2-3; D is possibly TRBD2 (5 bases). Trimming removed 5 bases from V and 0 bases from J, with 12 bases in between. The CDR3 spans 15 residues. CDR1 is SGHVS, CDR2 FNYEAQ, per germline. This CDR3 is CASSDKAASTDTQYF. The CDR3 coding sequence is TGTGCCAGCAGCGACAAAGCGGCTAGCACAGATACGCAGTATTTT.

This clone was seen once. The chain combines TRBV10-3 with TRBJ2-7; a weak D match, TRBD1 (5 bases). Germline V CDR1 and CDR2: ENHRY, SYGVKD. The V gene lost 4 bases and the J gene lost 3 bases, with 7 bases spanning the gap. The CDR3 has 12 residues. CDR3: CAISGQNYEQYF. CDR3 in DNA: TGTGCCATCAGTGGACAGAACTACGAGCAGTACTTC.

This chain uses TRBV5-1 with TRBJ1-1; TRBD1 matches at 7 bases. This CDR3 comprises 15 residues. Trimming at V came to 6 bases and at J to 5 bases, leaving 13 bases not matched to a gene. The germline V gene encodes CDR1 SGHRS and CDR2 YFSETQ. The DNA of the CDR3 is TGCGCCAGCATGAAAAGGACAGGTCCAAATACTGAAGCTTTCTTT. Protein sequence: CASMKRTGPNTEAFF.

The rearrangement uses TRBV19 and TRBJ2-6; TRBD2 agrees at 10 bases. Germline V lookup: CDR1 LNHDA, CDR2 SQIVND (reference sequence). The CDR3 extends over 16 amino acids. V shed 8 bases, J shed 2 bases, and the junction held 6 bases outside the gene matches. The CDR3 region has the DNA TGTGCCAGTGCTTCTAGCGGGAGTACTGGGGCCAACGTCCTGACTTTC. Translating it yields CASASSGSTGANVLTF.

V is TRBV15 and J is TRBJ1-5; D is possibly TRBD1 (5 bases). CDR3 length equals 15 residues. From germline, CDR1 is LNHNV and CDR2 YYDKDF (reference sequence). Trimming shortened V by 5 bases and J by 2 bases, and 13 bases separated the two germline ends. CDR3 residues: CATSPNRGGNQPQHF. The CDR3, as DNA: TGTGCCACCAGCCCAAATCGAGGGGGCAATCAGCCCCAGCATTTT. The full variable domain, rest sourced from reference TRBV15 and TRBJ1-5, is DAMVIQNPRYQVTQFGKPVTLSCSQTLNHNVMYWYQQKSSQAPKLLFHYYDKDFNNEADTPDNFQSRRPNTSFCFLDIRSPGLGDTAMYLCATSPNRGGNQPQHFGDGTRLSIL.

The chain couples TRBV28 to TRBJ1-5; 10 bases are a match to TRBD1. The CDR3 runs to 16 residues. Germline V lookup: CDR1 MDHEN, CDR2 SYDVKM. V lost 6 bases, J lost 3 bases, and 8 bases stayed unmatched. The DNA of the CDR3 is TGTGCCAGCAGCCCGACAGGGGGCGCGATCAATCAGCCCCAGCATTTT. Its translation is CASSPTGGAINQPQHF.

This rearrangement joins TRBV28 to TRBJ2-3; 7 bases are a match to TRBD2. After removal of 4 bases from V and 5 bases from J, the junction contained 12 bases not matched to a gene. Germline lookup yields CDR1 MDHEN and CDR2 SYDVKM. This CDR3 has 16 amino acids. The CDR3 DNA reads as TGTGCCAGCAGTTCCCCCGGGACTACCATACTAGATACGCAGTATTTT. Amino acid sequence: CASSSPGTTILDTQYF.

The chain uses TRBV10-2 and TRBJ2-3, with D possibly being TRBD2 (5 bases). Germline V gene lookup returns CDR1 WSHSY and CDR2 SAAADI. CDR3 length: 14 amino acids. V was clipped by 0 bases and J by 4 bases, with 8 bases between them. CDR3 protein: CASSESLASDTQYF. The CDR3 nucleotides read TGCGCCAGCAGTGAGTCTCTAGCCTCAGATACGCAGTATTTT.

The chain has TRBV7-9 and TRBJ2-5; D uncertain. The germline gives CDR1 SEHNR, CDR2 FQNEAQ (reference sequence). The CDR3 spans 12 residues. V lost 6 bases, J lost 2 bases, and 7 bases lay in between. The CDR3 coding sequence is TGTGCCAGCAGTGGAGTTCAAGAGACCCAGTACTTC. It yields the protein CASSGVQETQYF. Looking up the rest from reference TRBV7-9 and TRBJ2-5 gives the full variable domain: DTGVSQNPRHKITKRGQNVTFRCDPISEHNRLYWYRQTLGQGPEFLTYFQNEAQLEKSRLLSDRFSAERPKGSFSTLEIQRTEQGDSAMYLCASSGVQETQYFGPGTRLLVL.

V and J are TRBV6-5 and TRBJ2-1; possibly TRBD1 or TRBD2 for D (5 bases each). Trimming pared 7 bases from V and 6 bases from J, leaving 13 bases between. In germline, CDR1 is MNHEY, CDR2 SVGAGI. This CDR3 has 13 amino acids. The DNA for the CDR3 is TGTGCCAGCAACAGAGGGGCGGGCAATGAGCAGTTCTTC. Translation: CASNRGAGNEQFF.

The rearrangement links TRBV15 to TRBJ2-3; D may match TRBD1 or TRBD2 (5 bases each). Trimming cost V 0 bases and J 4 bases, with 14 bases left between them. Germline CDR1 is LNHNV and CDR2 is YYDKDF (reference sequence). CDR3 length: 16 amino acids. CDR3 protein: CATSRDQLGVADTQYF. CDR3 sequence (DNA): TGTGCCACCAGCAGAGATCAACTGGGGGTGGCAGATACGCAGTATTTT. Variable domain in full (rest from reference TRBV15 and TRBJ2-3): DAMVIQNPRYQVTQFGKPVTLSCSQTLNHNVMYWYQQKSSQAPKLLFHYYDKDFNNEADTPDNFQSRRPNTSFCFLDIRSPGLGDTAMYLCATSRDQLGVADTQYFGPGTRLTVL.